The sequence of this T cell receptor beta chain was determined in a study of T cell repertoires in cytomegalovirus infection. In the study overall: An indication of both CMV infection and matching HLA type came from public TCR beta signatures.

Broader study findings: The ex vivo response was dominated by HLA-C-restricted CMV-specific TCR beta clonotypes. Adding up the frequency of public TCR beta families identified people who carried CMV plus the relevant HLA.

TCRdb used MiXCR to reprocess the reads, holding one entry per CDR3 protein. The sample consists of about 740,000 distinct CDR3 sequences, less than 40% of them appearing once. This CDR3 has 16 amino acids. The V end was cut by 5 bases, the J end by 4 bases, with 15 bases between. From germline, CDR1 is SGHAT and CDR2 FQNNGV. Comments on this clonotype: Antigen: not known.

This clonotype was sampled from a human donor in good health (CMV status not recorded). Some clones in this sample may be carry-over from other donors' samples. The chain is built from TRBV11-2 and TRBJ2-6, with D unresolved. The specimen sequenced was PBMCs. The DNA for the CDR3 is TGTGCCAGCAGCCCTAATTCGGTGCCGGGGGCCAACGTCCTGACTTTC. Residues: CASSPNSVPGANVLTF.